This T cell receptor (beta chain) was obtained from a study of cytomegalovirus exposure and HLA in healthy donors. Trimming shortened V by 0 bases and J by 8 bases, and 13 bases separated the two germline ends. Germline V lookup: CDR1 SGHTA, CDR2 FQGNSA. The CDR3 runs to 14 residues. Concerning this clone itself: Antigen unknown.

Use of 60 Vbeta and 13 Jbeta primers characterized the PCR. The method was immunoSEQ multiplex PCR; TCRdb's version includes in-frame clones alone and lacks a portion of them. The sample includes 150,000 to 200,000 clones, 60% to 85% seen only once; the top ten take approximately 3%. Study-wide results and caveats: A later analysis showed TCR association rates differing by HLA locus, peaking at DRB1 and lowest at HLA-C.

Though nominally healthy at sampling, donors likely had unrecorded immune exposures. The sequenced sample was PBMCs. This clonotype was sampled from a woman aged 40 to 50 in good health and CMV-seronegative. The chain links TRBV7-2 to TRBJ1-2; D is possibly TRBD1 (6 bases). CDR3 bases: TGTGCCAGCAGCTTAGCATACAGGGCGAGGGGCTACACCTTC. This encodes CASSLAYRARGYTF.